The 19 T cell receptor beta chains presented below share a single source sample, sequenced in a study of blood T cell repertoires in COVID-19. Sequencing was performed with immunoSEQ multiplex PCR; in TCRdb, only in-frame clones are kept and a portion is missing. The top ten clones hold 15% to 20% of a sample with 150,000 to 200,000 clones, approximately 82% of them seen once. Sequencing was carried out using PBMCs or T cells enriched from blood (not recorded which). The receptor set was obtained from a woman aged 45-59 years who had recovered from COVID-19.

The genes are TRBV10-3 and TRBJ1-5; 7 bases map to TRBD1. Germline values: CDR1 ENHRY, CDR2 SYGVKD. With 2 bases clipped from V and 5 bases from J, the junction kept 3 bases outside the gene matches. CDR3 size: 14 residues. The CDR3 protein is CAISERQGYQPQHF. CDR3 nucleotides: TGTGCCATCAGTGAGCGACAGGGCTATCAGCCCCAGCATTTT.

This sequence joins TRBV2 and TRBJ1-2; TRBD1 is a possible D gene (5 bases). Trimming cost V 4 bases and J 6 bases, with 15 bases left between them. The V gene's germline CDR1 is SNHLY and CDR2 FYNNEI. CDR3 length: 14 amino acids. The DNA of the CDR3 is TGTGCCAGCAGTGGTCGCCAGGGTATAGATGGCTACACCTTC. It yields the protein CASSGRQGIDGYTF.

The V and J genes are TRBV15 and TRBJ2-3; TRBD2 is a possible D gene (6 bases). The germline V gene encodes CDR1 LNHNV and CDR2 YYDKDF (reference sequence). V was clipped by 9 bases and J by 2 bases, with 9 bases between them. The CDR3 loop spans 12 amino acids. The CDR3 region has the DNA TGTGCCACGGGGGACTCCACAGATACGCAGTATTTT. As protein: CATGDSTDTQYF.

The V gene is TRBV11-2, the J gene TRBJ2-7; TRBD1 aligns across 8 bases. V lost 5 bases, J lost 0 bases, and 6 bases stayed unmatched. This CDR3 spans 15 amino acids. Looked up from germline, CDR1 is SGHAT and CDR2 is FQNNGV. The CDR3 loop is CASSPGDRSSYEQYF. CDR3 sequence (DNA): TGTGCCAGCAGCCCAGGGGACAGGAGCTCCTACGAGCAGTACTTC.

Only a few counts were recorded for this clone. V usage is TRBV27 and J usage is TRBJ2-7; 9 positions agree with TRBD1. V was pared by 3 bases and J by 3 bases, with 3 bases of the junction left unmatched. The CDR3 length is 14 residues. Germline lookup yields CDR1 MNHEY and CDR2 SMNVEV (reference sequence). As DNA, the CDR3 is TGTGCCAGCAGTTTCGGACAGGGGCGCTACGAGCAGTACTTC. Protein: CASSFGQGRYEQYF.

The rearrangement joins TRBV15 to TRBJ2-7; tentatively, D is TRBD1 (6 bases). Germline V lookup: CDR1 LNHNV, CDR2 YYDKDF (reference sequence). This CDR3 spans 15 amino acids. V lost 3 bases, J lost 3 bases, and 15 bases lay in between. The CDR3 region is CATSSRGVSVYEQYF. As DNA, the CDR3 is TGTGCCACCAGCAGCAGGGGCGTCTCAGTCTACGAGCAGTACTTC.

This CDR3 is CASSLGPSGDNEQFF. The DNA of the CDR3 is TGCGCCAGCAGCTTGGGGCCTAGCGGAGACAATGAGCAGTTCTTC. The gene calls are TRBV5-1 and TRBJ2-1; 7 bases fit TRBD2. Germline lookup yields CDR1 SGHRS and CDR2 YFSETQ. V shed 0 bases, J shed 5 bases, and the junction held 5 bases outside the gene matches. The CDR3 has 15 amino acids.

The chain uses TRBV29-1 and TRBJ1-2; 7 nucleotides match TRBD1. Germline trimming cut 4 bases from V and 6 bases from J; bases unmatched to any gene: 11. The CDR3 runs 14 residues. The germline V gene encodes CDR1 SQVTM and CDR2 ANQGSEA. The CDR3 DNA is TGCAGCGTTGTGAAGGGGGCGAGTTCCAATGGCTACACCTTC. Translation gives CSVVKGASSNGYTF.

V is TRBV7-9 and J is TRBJ2-7; D might be TRBD1 (6 bases). Germline CDR1 reads SEHNR; CDR2 reads FQNEAQ (reference sequence). The CDR3 is made up of 14 amino acids. The V end lost 5 bases, the J end lost 2 bases, and 13 bases lay between the germline ends. The CDR3 DNA follows: TGTGCCAGCAGCGCCAACAGGGCCCCCTACGAGCAGTACTTC. Amino acid sequence: CASSANRAPYEQYF.

This clone was counted a single time. The chain uses TRBV18 and TRBJ2-3; 9 bases agree with TRBD1. The CDR3 has 17 residues. CDR1 and CDR2 from the germline V gene are KGHSH and LQKENI. The ends lost 3 bases at V and 3 bases at J; junction bases unmatched: 10. The CDR3 sequence: CASSPPRTGAFTDTQYF. For the CDR3, the DNA is TGTGCCAGCTCACCCCCGAGGACAGGGGCTTTTACAGATACGCAGTATTTT.

This chain joins TRBV5-1 and TRBJ2-1; D may be TRBD1 (5 bases). This CDR3 spans 14 amino acids. The germline V gene has CDR1 SGHRS and CDR2 YFSETQ. Trimming shortened V by 4 bases and J by 4 bases, and 12 bases separated the two germline ends. The CDR3 nucleotides read TGCGCCAGCAGCGTAGAAACAGGTTACAATGAGCAGTTCTTC. Translation: CASSVETGYNEQFF.

V usage is TRBV7-2 and J usage is TRBJ2-7; 8 bases align to TRBD2. With V trimmed by 1 base and J by 2 bases, 4 bases remained unmatched. Germline lookup yields CDR1 SGHTA and CDR2 FQGNSA. This CDR3 is built from 15 residues. The CDR3 reads CASSLGASGPYEQYF. CDR3 DNA: TGTGCCAGCAGCTTAGGGGCTAGCGGGCCCTACGAGCAGTACTTC.

The chain combines TRBV28 with TRBJ1-1; D is possibly TRBD1 (5 bases). From germline, CDR1 is MDHEN and CDR2 SYDVKM. Trimming shortened V by 6 bases and J by 6 bases, and 17 bases separated the two germline ends. The CDR3 is 14 amino acids. The CDR3 protein is CASSSRGTEAEAFF. For the CDR3, the DNA is TGTGCCAGCAGCTCCCGGGGGACTGAGGCTGAAGCTTTCTTT.

The chain combines TRBV5-1 with TRBJ2-7, with TRBD1 matching over 8 bases. Germline trimming cut 3 bases from V and 4 bases from J; bases unmatched to any gene: 6. The CDR3 is 14 amino acids. The germline V gene has CDR1 SGHRS and CDR2 YFSETQ. Here the CDR3 DNA reads TGCGCCAGCAGCTGGGGAACAGGGGGTTACGAGCAGTACTTC. Translating gives CASSWGTGGYEQYF.

The chain uses TRBV27 and TRBJ1-1; TRBD1 aligns across 9 bases. The germline CDR1 and CDR2 sequences are MNHEY and SMNVEV (reference sequence). Trimming at V came to 4 bases and at J to 6 bases, leaving 9 bases not matched to a gene. CDR3 length equals 15 residues. The CDR3 loop is CASSSSDRGWAEAFF. The CDR3 bases are TGTGCCAGCAGTTCCTCGGACAGGGGTTGGGCTGAAGCTTTCTTT.

The chain recombines TRBV5-1 with TRBJ1-1, with D possibly TRBD1 on 5 matching bases. CDR1 and CDR2 from the germline V gene are SGHRS and YFSETQ. This CDR3 spans 14 amino acids. The V gene lost 8 bases and the J gene lost 8 bases, with 22 bases spanning the gap. The CDR3 bases are TGCGCCAGTGGGCGGGACCCACAAGGAGGAGAAGCTTTCTTT. It encodes CASGRDPQGGEAFF.

The table lists this clone with a count of one. The rearrangement links TRBV4-2 to TRBJ2-7; D is possibly TRBD1 (6 bases). Germline V gene data show CDR1 as LGHNA and CDR2 as YNFKEQ. The ends were cut back, 3 bases at V and 1 base at J, with 19 bases in the middle. The CDR3 spans 17 residues. The DNA for the CDR3 is TGTGCCAGCAGCCAGGTAGGGACAAGGAGTACGTCCTACGAGCAGTACTTC. This encodes CASSQVGTRSTSYEQYF.

The table lists this clone with a count of one. The chain joins TRBV9 to TRBJ2-3; TRBD1 is a possible D gene (6 bases). Germline V CDR1 and CDR2: SGDLS, YYNGEE. V was clipped by 3 bases and J by 3 bases, with 17 bases between them. The CDR3 totals 16 residues. The CDR3 bases are TGTGCCAGCAGCGCAGGGAAATGGGGACATACAGATACGCAGTATTTT. Protein sequence: CASSAGKWGHTDTQYF.

This CDR3 is CASSYQEPYEQYF. The CDR3 DNA reads TGTGCCAGCAGTTACCAAGAGCCCTACGAGCAGTACTTC. This chain uses TRBV6-5 with TRBJ2-7; D gene uncertain. Germline V lookup: CDR1 MNHEY, CDR2 SVGAGI. V lost 2 bases and J lost 2, with 7 bases in between. The CDR3 spans 13 residues.